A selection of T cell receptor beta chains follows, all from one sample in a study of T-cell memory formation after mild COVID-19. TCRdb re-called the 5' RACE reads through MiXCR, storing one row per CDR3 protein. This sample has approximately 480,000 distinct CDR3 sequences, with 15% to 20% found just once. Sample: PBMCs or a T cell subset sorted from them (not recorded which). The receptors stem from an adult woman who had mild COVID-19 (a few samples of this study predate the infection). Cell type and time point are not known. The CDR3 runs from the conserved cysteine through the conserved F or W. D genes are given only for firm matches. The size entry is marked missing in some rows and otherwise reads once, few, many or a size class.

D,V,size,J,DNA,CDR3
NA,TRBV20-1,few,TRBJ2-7,TGCAGTGCTAGCGACTCGAGAGGGATTGGCGACGAGCAGTACTTC,CSASDSRGIGDEQYF
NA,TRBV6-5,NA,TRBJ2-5,TGTGCCAGCATAAAACCAGGCCTACCCGGTACCCAGTACTTC,CASIKPGLPGTQYF
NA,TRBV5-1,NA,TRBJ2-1,TGCGCCAGCAGCTTGGACTCCGGGACTTGGTCCTACAATGAGCAGTTCTTC,CASSLDSGTWSYNEQFF
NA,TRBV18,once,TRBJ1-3,TGTGCCAGCTCACCCAAGACAGCCCAGGCTTCTGGAAACACCATATATTTT,CASSPKTAQASGNTIYF
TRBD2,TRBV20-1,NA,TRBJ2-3,TGCAGTGCTAGAGCGGGGGGGAAGCTAGGCAGGGATACGCAGTATTTT,CSARAGGKLGRDTQYF
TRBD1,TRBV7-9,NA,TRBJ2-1,TGTGCCAGCAGCTCGAACAGGGGGAAAGGTGAGCAGTTCTTC,CASSSNRGKGEQFF
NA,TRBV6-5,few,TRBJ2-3,TGTGCCAGCAAAGGTCCCGGGATCACAGATACGCAGTATTTT,CASKGPGITDTQYF
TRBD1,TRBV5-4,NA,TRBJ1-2,TGTGCCAGCAGCCCCCCGGGGGACAGAAGCACCTTC,CASSPPGDRSTF
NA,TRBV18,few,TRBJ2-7,TGTGCCAGCTCACCTCTCCGAGGGACTGGTGAAATAGAGCAGTACTTC,CASSPLRGTGEIEQYF
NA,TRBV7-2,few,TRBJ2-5,TGTGCCAGCAGCTTACTATCTACAGGGTTCCAAGAGACCCAGTACTTC,CASSLLSTGFQETQYF
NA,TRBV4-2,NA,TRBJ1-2,TGTGCCAGCAGCCAAGCGCCTGAGACAGGCGACTATGGCTACACCTTC,CASSQAPETGDYGYTF
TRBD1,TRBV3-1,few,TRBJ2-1,TGTGCCAGCAGCCAAGAAGGGACAGGGTACAATGAGCAGTTCTTC,CASSQEGTGYNEQFF
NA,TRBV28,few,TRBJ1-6,TGTGCCAGCAGGCTCGGGGTCTCCTATAATTCACCCCTCCACTTT,CASRLGVSYNSPLHF
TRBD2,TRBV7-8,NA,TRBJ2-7,TGTGCCAGCAGCTTAGCAGTCGGGAGGGGGAAATCCTACGAGCAGTACTTC,CASSLAVGRGKSYEQYF
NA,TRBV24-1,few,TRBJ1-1,TGTGCCAACAAGACCAGGCGCACTGAAGCTTTCTTT,CANKTRRTEAFF
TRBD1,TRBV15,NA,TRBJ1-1,TGTGCCACCAGCAGAGACAGTCTTAACAGGGGGAACACTGAAGCTTTCTTT,CATSRDSLNRGNTEAFF
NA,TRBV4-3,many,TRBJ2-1,TGCGCCAGCAGCCAACCGGGGAGTGGAGGCAATGAGCAGTTCTTC,CASSQPGSGGNEQFF
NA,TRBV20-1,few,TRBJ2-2,TGCAGTGCTAGAGAGGTTGGGCAGGGCGCCACCGGGGAGCTGTTTTTT,CSAREVGQGATGELFF
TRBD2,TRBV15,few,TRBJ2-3,TGTGCCACCAGCAGAGATGGGTTCGCGAGGACTAGCGGGAAAACAGATACGCAGTATTTT,CATSRDGFARTSGKTDTQYF
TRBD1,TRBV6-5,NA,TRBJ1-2,TGTGCCAGCAGGGGGGGACAGGGAGCGTCCTATGGCTACACCTTC,CASRGGQGASYGYTF
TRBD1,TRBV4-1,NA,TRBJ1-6,TGCGCCAGCAGCCAAGAGCTTCGAGGGGGCTTGAACAATTCACCCCTCCACTTT,CASSQELRGGLNNSPLHF
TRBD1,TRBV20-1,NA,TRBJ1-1,TGCAGTGCTCAAACAGGGGGTATGGGGAACACTGAAGCTTTCTTT,CSAQTGGMGNTEAFF
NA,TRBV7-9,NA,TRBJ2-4,TGTGCCAGCAGCTTAGGAGGCCAGGGACTAGCCAAAAACATTCAGTACTTC,CASSLGGQGLAKNIQYF
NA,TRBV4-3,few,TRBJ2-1,TGCGCCAGCAGCCATCAGGCGACTAGAGGGGGTGAGCAGTTCTTC,CASSHQATRGGEQFF
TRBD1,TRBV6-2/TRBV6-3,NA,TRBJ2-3,TGTGCCAGCAGTGAACAGGGGGAGCTGCTCTCAGATACGCAGTATTTT,CASSEQGELLSDTQYF
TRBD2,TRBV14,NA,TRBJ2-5,TGTGCCAGCAGCCATGCGGCCGCGGGGGAAGAGACCCAGTACTTC,CASSHAAAGEETQYF
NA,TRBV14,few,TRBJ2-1,TGTGCCAGCAGCCAAAATGGCGGAAAAACCCCCCCGTTCTTC,CASSQNGGKTPPFF
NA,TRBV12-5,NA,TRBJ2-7,TGTGCTAGTGGTTTGGGGTCGGGTCGCTACGAGCAGTACTTC,CASGLGSGRYEQYF
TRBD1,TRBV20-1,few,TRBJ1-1,TGCAGTGCTAGAGAAACAACAGGGGGCTGGATGAACACTGAAGCTTTCTTT,CSARETTGGWMNTEAFF
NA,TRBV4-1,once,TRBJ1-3,TGCGCCAGCAGCCAAGCAGATTCTGGAAACACCATATATTTT,CASSQADSGNTIYF
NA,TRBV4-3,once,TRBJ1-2,TGCGCCAGCAGCCAAGATAGGGCAGGGTCTGGCTACACCTTC,CASSQDRAGSGYTF
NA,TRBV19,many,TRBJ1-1,TGTGCCAGCAGCTCCGGACTGAACACTGAAGCTTTCTTT,CASSSGLNTEAFF
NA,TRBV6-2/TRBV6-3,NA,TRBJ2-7,TGTGCCAGCAGTTTGGCGGCGACGGAATACGAGCAGTACTTC,CASSLAATEYEQYF
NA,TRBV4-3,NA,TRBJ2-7,TGCGCCAGCAGCCAAGGGAGTCTGGGATCCTACGAGCAGTACTTC,CASSQGSLGSYEQYF
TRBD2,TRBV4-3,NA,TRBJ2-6,TGCGCCAGCAGCCAAGTCACTAGCGGTCCCTCTGGGGCCAACGTCCTGACTTTC,CASSQVTSGPSGANVLTF